The 29 T cell receptor beta chains below all came from one sample that was sequenced in a study of blood T cell repertoires in COVID-19. Here immunoSEQ multiplex PCR was the method, and the copy in TCRdb shows in-frame clones only, minus some. The sample includes 150,000 to 200,000 clones, around 89% of them seen just once. The sample taken for sequencing was peripheral blood. These receptors came from a man over 45 with acute or convalescent COVID-19.

This clone has only one observation. V usage is TRBV3-1 (or the pseudogene TRBV3-2) and J usage is TRBJ2-1; D possibly corresponds to TRBD2 (6 bases). Germline V lookup: CDR1 LGHDT, CDR2 YNNKEL (reference sequence). Trimming removed 4 bases from V and 5 bases from J, with 9 bases in between. The CDR3 contains 13 residues. CDR3 residues: CASSPTRDNEQFF. CDR3 sequence (DNA): TGTGCCAGCAGCCCGACTAGGGACAATGAGCAGTTCTTC.

There are many counts of this clone. This rearrangement joins TRBV6-5 to TRBJ2-2, with 7 positions matching TRBD2. V shed 6 bases, J shed 6 bases, and the junction held 10 bases outside the gene matches. The CDR3 totals 15 residues. The germline gives CDR1 MNHEY, CDR2 SVGAGI. This CDR3 is CASRMGGGRAGELFF. For the CDR3, the DNA is TGTGCCAGCAGGATGGGCGGGGGAAGGGCCGGGGAGCTGTTTTTT.

The chain couples TRBV4-2 to TRBJ1-2; maybe TRBD1 (5 bases). Trimming cost V 4 bases and J 3 bases, with 18 bases left between them. Germline values: CDR1 LGHNA, CDR2 YNFKEQ. The length of the CDR3 is 16 residues. The CDR3 sequence is CASSPREGYRDYGYTF. The DNA of the CDR3 is TGTGCCAGCAGCCCCCGGGAGGGGTATCGTGACTATGGCTACACCTTC.

This chain links TRBV7-9 with TRBJ2-5, with 8 bases aligning to TRBD2. Trimming removed 5 bases from V and 1 base from J; junction bases left unmatched: 12. Germline lookup yields CDR1 SEHNR and CDR2 FQNEAQ (reference sequence). The CDR3 totals 17 residues. The CDR3 bases are TGTGCCAGCAGCCCGCCGATGACTAGCGAGTCCCAAGAGACCCAGTACTTC. It specifies CASSPPMTSESQETQYF. The whole variable domain, remainder taken from reference TRBV7-9 and TRBJ2-5, is DTGVSQNPRHKITKRGQNVTFRCDPISEHNRLYWYRQTLGQGPEFLTYFQNEAQLEKSRLLSDRFSAERPKGSFSTLEIQRTEQGDSAMYLCASSPPMTSESQETQYFGPGTRLLVL.

The genes are TRBV7-2 and TRBJ2-2, with D perhaps matching TRBD1 (6 bases). The CDR3 covers 16 residues. Germline V gives CDR1 SGHTA, CDR2 FQGNSA. Trimming shortened V by 0 bases and J by 6 bases, and 14 bases separated the two germline ends. The CDR3: CASSLALMGAAGELFF. As DNA, the CDR3 is TGTGCCAGCAGCTTAGCGCTTATGGGGGCCGCCGGGGAGCTGTTTTTT.

The chain has TRBV28 and TRBJ2-7, with 7 bases lining up with TRBD1. CDR1 and CDR2 from the germline V gene are MDHEN and SYDVKM. V trimming: 1 base; J trimming: 3 bases; junction bases outside the gene matches: 6. The CDR3 is made up of 15 amino acids. CDR3 DNA sequence: TGTGCCAGCAGTTTATTCGTCGCAGGGGGCTACGAGCAGTACTTC. Amino acids: CASSLFVAGGYEQYF.

The gene calls are TRBV19 and TRBJ1-2; 9 bases match TRBD1. Trimming cost V 9 bases and J 4 bases; bases outside gene matches: 12. Germline V gives CDR1 LNHDA, CDR2 SQIVND (reference sequence). The CDR3 length is 15 residues. CDR3 in amino acids: CASKSRDRAIYGYTF. DNA of the CDR3: TGTGCCAGCAAATCCCGGGACAGGGCTATCTATGGCTACACCTTC.

The chain links TRBV10-2 to TRBJ2-1, with 10 bases lining up with TRBD2. Trimming took 9 bases from V and 9 from J; bases not matched to a gene: 11. The germline gives CDR1 WSHSY, CDR2 SAAADI. This CDR3 spans 14 amino acids. The CDR3: CASSNLAGVGEQFF. CDR3 DNA: TGCGCCAGTTCTAATCTAGCGGGAGTGGGTGAGCAGTTCTTC.

CDR3 DNA: TGTGCCAGCAGCTTAGACAGGGGGCATTACAATGAGCAGTTCTTC. Its translation: CASSLDRGHYNEQFF. V usage is TRBV7-9 and J usage is TRBJ2-1, with 9 bases matching TRBD1. The CDR3 totals 15 residues. Germline CDR1 SEHNR, CDR2 FQNEAQ (reference sequence). The V gene end was trimmed by 1 base and the J gene end by 4 bases; junction bases not matched to a gene: 2. Full variable domain (rest looked up from reference TRBV7-9 and TRBJ2-1): DTGVSQNPRHKITKRGQNVTFRCDPISEHNRLYWYRQTLGQGPEFLTYFQNEAQLEKSRLLSDRFSAERPKGSFSTLEIQRTEQGDSAMYLCASSLDRGHYNEQFFGPGTRLTVL.

The genes are TRBV7-3 and TRBJ2-7, with a weak D call TRBD1 (6 bases). CDR1 is SGHTA, CDR2 FQGTGA, per germline. Trimming left V 5 bases short and J 0 bases short, with 11 bases between. CDR3 length: 14 residues. The CDR3 nucleotides read TGTGCCAGCAGCCCAGGGGACCTCTCCTACGAGCAGTACTTC. Translating it yields CASSPGDLSYEQYF.

The chain uses TRBV18 and TRBJ2-7; D perhaps matches TRBD1 (6 bases). V gave up 6 bases and J gave up 2 bases, with 11 bases separating them. CDR3 length: 13 amino acids. Germline V gene data show CDR1 as KGHSH and CDR2 as LQKENI. The CDR3 DNA reads as TGTGCCAGCTCGCAGGGACAAACCTACGAGCAGTACTTC. It yields the protein CASSQGQTYEQYF.

Comment on this clone: The sample has other DNA sequences that encode this CDR3 too. This chain connects TRBV11-3 to TRBJ2-1; D remains unclear. The CDR3 covers 13 residues. Trimming removed 5 bases from V and 2 bases from J, with 7 bases in between. Germline V lookup: CDR1 SGHNT, CDR2 YENEEA. CDR3 nucleotide sequence: TGTGCCAGCAGCCTAGGGCCCTACAATGAGCAGTTCTTC. This gives the protein CASSLGPYNEQFF.

The chain employs TRBV18 and TRBJ2-7, with 7 bases lining up with TRBD2. The CDR3 sequence is 16 residues long. CDR1 and CDR2 from the germline V gene are KGHSH and LQKENI. The V gene end was trimmed by 3 bases and the J gene end by 6 bases; junction bases not matched to a gene: 14. DNA of the CDR3: TGTGCCAGCTCACCGCCTGAGGGGAGGGTACGAGCCGAGCAGTACTTC. This gives the protein CASSPPEGRVRAEQYF.

This chain joins TRBV12-1 and TRBJ2-3; the table's D call, TRBD1, has no DNA check behind it. TRBV12-1 is a pseudogene. This CDR3 contains 14 residues. The CDR3: CASSSDRGVDTQYF. The CDR3 nucleotides read TGTGCCAGCAGCTCCGACAGGGGAGTAGATACGCAGTATTTT.

The chain couples TRBV5-1 to TRBJ2-4; a possible D gene is TRBD2 (5 bases). The germline V and J ends were trimmed by 2 bases and 0 bases, with 9 bases remaining between them. Looked up from germline, CDR1 is SGHRS and CDR2 is YFSETQ. The CDR3 has 15 amino acids. The CDR3 loop is CASSFGLLAKNIQYF. The CDR3 bases are TGCGCCAGCAGCTTCGGACTTCTAGCCAAAAACATTCAGTACTTC.

The rearrangement links TRBV5-1 to TRBJ1-2; D perhaps matches TRBD1 (5 bases). V lost 2 bases, J lost 4 bases, and 12 bases lay in between. Germline V gene data show CDR1 as SGHRS and CDR2 as YFSETQ. The CDR3 is made up of 14 amino acids. Here the CDR3 reads CASSFTGVPYGYTF. The CDR3 DNA sequence: TGCGCCAGCAGCTTTACAGGAGTTCCCTATGGCTACACCTTC.

The V call is TRBV6-6, the J call TRBJ2-1, with a weak D call TRBD2 (5 bases). This CDR3 has 12 residues. V lost 5 bases and J lost 9, with 11 bases in between. Germline V gives CDR1 MNHNY, CDR2 SVGAGI (reference sequence). DNA for the CDR3: TGTGCCAGCAGTCCCCCAGAGGGTGAGCAGTTCTTC. Translating gives CASSPPEGEQFF.

The chain is built from TRBV4-1 and TRBJ2-3; D is possibly TRBD2 (5 bases). The germline V gene has CDR1 MGHRA and CDR2 YSYEKL. V lost 1 base and J 3 bases, leaving 8 bases between the germline ends. This CDR3 is built from 14 residues. CDR3 in amino acids: CASSQGRGTDTQYF. The CDR3 DNA is TGCGCCAGCAGCCAAGGAAGAGGGACAGATACGCAGTATTTT.

This clone was recorded only once. The rearrangement links TRBV3-1 (or the pseudogene TRBV3-2) to TRBJ2-5; D remains ambiguous. The CDR3 consists of 13 residues. Germline CDR1 reads LGHDT; CDR2 reads YNNKEL (reference sequence). V lost 1 base, J lost 2 bases, and 5 bases lay in between. CDR3 loop: CASSQGPQETQYF. The CDR3 nucleotides are TGTGCCAGCAGCCAAGGGCCGCAAGAGACCCAGTACTTC.

This chain uses TRBV5-1 with TRBJ1-1; 10 bases are a match to TRBD1. V lost 0 bases and J lost 3; bases outside the gene matches: 2. The CDR3 spans 15 residues. Germline assignment: CDR1 SGHRS and CDR2 YFSETQ. The CDR3 loop is CASSLVGTGDTEAFF. CDR3 bases: TGCGCCAGCAGCTTGGTCGGGACAGGGGACACTGAAGCTTTCTTT.

V gene TRBV7-2 combines with J gene TRBJ1-2; possible D gene TRBD1, 6 bases. Germline V gene lookup returns CDR1 SGHTA and CDR2 FQGNSA. V lost 3 bases to trimming and J lost 10 bases, with 15 bases between them. The CDR3 loop spans 13 amino acids. The CDR3 here is CASSFTGTSDYTF. CDR3 nucleotide sequence: TGTGCCAGCAGCTTCACAGGGACGAGTGACTACACCTTC.

This clone was observed once. This rearrangement joins TRBV5-4 to TRBJ2-5, with 10 bases fitting TRBD2. The CDR3 runs to 16 residues. V gave up 4 bases and J gave up 2 bases; unmatched junction bases: 8. The germline V gene encodes CDR1 SGHNT and CDR2 YYREEE (reference sequence). The CDR3 nucleotides are TGTGCCAGCAGCACCCCGGGACTAGCGCTTCAAGAGACCCAGTACTTC. This sequence encodes CASSTPGLALQETQYF.

The V gene is TRBV5-1, the J gene TRBJ2-7; TRBD1 agrees at 9 bases. The CDR3 runs 16 residues. Trimming at V came to 4 bases and at J to 2 bases, leaving 10 bases not matched to a gene. CDR1 and CDR2 (germline): SGHRS, YFSETQ. This CDR3 is CASSEGQGSRAYEQYF. CDR3 coding DNA: TGCGCCAGCAGCGAAGGACAGGGGTCGCGGGCCTACGAGCAGTACTTC.

This clone was observed a single time. This rearrangement joins TRBV27 to TRBJ2-3; D perhaps matches TRBD2 (5 bases). Germline V lookup: CDR1 MNHEY, CDR2 SMNVEV (reference sequence). This CDR3 contains 13 residues. Trimming removed 5 bases at V and 4 bases at J, with 10 bases between. DNA of the CDR3: TGTGCCAGCAGTCCCGGGAACTCAGATACGCAGTATTTT. Encoded protein: CASSPGNSDTQYF.

The V and J genes are TRBV10-3 and TRBJ2-1; 8 nucleotides agree with TRBD2. The CDR3 is 16 residues long. Germline V gene sequence: CDR1 ENHRY, CDR2 SYGVKD. J lost 4 bases, V lost 5 bases, and 10 bases had no gene match. CDR3 sequence: CAISRNDGGGYNEQFF. CDR3 DNA sequence: TGTGCCATCAGTCGAAATGACGGCGGGGGGTACAATGAGCAGTTCTTC.

The chain carries TRBV18 and TRBJ2-3; D is uncertain. Trimming pared 3 bases from V and 4 bases from J, leaving 11 bases between. From germline, CDR1 is KGHSH and CDR2 LQKENI. CDR3 size: 14 residues. The CDR3, as DNA: TGTGCCAGCTCACCCGCGGAATTACCAGATACGCAGTATTTT. Encoded protein: CASSPAELPDTQYF.

The V gene is TRBV6-5, the J gene TRBJ1-1; D is unresolved. Germline values: CDR1 MNHEY, CDR2 SVGAGI. The CDR3 is 15 residues long. Trimming shortened V by 5 bases and J by 3 bases, and 16 bases separated the two germline ends. CDR3 nucleotide sequence: TGTGCCAGCAGTCGGTTCGGACTGAGTGACACTGAAGCTTTCTTT. It specifies CASSRFGLSDTEAFF.

The chain uses TRBV7-2 and TRBJ2-5; TRBD2 might be the D (6 bases). The CDR3 is 14 amino acids. Trimming stripped 5 bases from V and 0 bases from J, with 10 bases between. Looked up from germline, CDR1 is SGHTA and CDR2 is FQGNSA. CDR3 amino acids: CASSPRGNQETQYF. Written as DNA, the CDR3 is TGTGCCAGCAGCCCTCGGGGGAACCAAGAGACCCAGTACTTC. The whole variable domain, filled in from reference TRBV7-2 and TRBJ2-5, reads GAGVSQSPSNKVTEKGKDVELRCDPISGHTALYWYRQSLGQGLEFLIYFQGNSAPDKSGLPSDRFSAERTGGSVSTLTIQRTQQEDSAVYLCASSPRGNQETQYFGPGTRLLVL.

The chain recombines TRBV30 with TRBJ2-5; 7 nucleotides line up with TRBD1. The ends lost 3 bases at V and 1 base at J; junction bases unmatched: 5. The CDR3 is made up of 14 amino acids. Germline CDR1 GTSNPN, CDR2 SVGIG (reference sequence). The CDR3 is CAWRVDRAQETQYF. In DNA, the CDR3 is TGTGCCTGGAGAGTCGACAGGGCCCAAGAGACCCAGTACTTC.